This TCR beta chain derives from a study of lymphopenia after photon versus proton radiotherapy. Profiled with immunoSEQ multiplex PCR; TCRdb holds only in-frame clones, not every one. There are some 38,000 clones in the sample; 92% occur only once, and roughly 15% lies in the top ten. Note on this clone: Its specificity is unknown.

This CDR3 is 16 amino acids long. V trimming: 4 bases; J trimming: 6 bases; junction bases outside the gene matches: 9. Germline-derived CDR1 and CDR2 are LGHNT and FRNRAP. Study observations and caveats: After lymphocyte nadir, photon-treated repertoires showed oligoclonal expansion, especially CD8+ Temra. In patients who died, overall survival fell as post-nadir TCR diversity dropped more.

This TCR was recovered from a man aged 55 to 70 with cholangiocarcinoma. The J gene is TRBJ2-1, the V gene TRBV12-5; 10 bases line up with TRBD2. The material sequenced was peripheral blood, taken from a patient treated with photon-based radiotherapy. DNA for the CDR3: TGTGCTAGTGGTTCACCGGGACTAGCGTTGGGCAATGAGCAGTTCTTC. Translating gives CASGSPGLALGNEQFF.